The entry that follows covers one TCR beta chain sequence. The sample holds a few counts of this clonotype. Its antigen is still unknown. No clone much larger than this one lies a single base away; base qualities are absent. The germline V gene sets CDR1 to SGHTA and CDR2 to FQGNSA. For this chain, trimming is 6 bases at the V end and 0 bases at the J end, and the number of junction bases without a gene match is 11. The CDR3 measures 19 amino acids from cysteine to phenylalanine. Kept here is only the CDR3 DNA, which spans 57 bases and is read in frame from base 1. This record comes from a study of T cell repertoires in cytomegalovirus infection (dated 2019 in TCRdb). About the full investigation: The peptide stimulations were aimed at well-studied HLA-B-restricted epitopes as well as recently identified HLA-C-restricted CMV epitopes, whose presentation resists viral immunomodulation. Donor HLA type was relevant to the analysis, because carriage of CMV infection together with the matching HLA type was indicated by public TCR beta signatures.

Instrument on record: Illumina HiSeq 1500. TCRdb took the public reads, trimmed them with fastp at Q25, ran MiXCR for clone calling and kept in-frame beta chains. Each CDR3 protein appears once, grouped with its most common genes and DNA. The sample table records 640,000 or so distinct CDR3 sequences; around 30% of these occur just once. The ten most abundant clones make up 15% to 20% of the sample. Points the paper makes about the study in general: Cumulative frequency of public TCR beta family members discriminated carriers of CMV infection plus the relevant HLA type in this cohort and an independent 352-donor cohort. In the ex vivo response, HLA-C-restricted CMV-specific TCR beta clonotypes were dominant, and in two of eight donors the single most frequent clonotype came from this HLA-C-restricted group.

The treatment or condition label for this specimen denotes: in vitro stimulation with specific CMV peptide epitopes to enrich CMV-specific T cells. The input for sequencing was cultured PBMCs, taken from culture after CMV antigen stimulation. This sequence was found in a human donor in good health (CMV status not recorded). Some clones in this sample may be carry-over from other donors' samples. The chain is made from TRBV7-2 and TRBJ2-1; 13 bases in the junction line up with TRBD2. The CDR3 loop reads CASSQRTSGSPSSYNEQFF. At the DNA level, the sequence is TGTGCCAGCAGTCAAAGGACTAGCGGGAGTCCGAGCTCCTACAATGAGCAGTTCTTC. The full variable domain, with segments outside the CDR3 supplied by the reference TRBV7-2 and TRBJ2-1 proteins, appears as GAGVSQSPSNKVTEKGKDVELRCDPISGHTALYWYRQSLGQGLEFLIYFQGNSAPDKSGLPSDRFSAERTGGSVSTLTIQRTQQEDSAVYLCASSQRTSGSPSSYNEQFFGPGTRLTVL.